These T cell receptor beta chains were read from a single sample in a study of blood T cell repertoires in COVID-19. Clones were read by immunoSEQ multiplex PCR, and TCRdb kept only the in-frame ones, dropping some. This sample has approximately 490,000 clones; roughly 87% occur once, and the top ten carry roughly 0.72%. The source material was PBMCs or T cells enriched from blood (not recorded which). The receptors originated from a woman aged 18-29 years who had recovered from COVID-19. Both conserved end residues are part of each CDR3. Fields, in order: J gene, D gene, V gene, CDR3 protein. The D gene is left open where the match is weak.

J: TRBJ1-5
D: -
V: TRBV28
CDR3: CASSPQSRVQPQHF

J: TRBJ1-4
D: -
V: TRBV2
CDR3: CASSDVGARNEKLFF

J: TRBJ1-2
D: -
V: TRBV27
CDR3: CASSSPRGYGYTF

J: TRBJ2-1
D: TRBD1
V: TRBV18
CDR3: CASSPRDRVSDEQFF

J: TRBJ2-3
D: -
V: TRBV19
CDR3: CASSLARSSTDTQYF

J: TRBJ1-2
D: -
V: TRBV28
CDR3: CASSSLSQGYTF

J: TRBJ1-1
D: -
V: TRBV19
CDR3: CASSMQLRGRDTEAFF

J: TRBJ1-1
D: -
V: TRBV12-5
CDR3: CASGPLQLLRNTEAFF

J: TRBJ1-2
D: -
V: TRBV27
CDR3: CASSPYYSVDYAPNVDYTF

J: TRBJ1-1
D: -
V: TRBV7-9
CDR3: CASSLVSLQNTEAFF

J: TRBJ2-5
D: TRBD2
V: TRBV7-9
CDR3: CASSRTSGGVRVETQYF

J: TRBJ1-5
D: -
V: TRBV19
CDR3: CASSLPPQVRQPQHF

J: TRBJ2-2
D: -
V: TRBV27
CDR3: CASSLYIGAVPFGELFF

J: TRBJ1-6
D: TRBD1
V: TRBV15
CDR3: CATSRDSYNSPLHF

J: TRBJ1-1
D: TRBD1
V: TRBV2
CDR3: CASRFSGGEGTEAFF

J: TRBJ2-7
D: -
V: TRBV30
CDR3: CAWDSFSYEQYF

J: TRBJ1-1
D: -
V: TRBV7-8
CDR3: CASSPQRGGNTEAFF

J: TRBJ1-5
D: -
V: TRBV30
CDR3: CAWSATGRDQPQHF

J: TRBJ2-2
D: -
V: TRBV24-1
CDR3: CATSDWAGPNTGELFF

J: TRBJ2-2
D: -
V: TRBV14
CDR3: CASSQPGASAFLNTGELFF

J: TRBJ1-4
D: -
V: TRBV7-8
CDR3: CASSLGGAGRGKLFF

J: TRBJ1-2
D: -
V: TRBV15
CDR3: CATSSPRTAVNYGYTF

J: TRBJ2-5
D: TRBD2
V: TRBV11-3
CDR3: CASSSAGGQETQYF

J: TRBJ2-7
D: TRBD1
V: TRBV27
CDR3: CASSRQGAYEQYF

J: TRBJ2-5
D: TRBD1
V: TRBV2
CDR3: CASSSGTGDF

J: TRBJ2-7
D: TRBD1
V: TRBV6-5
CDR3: CASSYQGQGYQQYF

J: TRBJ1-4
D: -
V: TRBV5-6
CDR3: CASSLGQGFTGEKLFF

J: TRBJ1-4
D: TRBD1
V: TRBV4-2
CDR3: CASSQVGTDPFF

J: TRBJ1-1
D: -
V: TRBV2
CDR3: CASSVIAGIGVHTEAFF

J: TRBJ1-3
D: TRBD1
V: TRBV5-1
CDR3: CASSIGQGTVSGNTIYF

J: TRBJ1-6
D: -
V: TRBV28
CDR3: CASSLDKGENSPLHF

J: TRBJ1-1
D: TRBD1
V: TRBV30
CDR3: CAWRRQGALTEAFF

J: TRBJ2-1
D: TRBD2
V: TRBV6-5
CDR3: CASTGLAGALGQFF

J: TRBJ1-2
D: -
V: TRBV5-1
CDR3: CASSFEGDDYGYTF

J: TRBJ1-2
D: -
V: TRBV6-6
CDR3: CASSYSSGMIYGYTF

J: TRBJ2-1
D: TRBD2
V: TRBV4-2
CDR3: CASFGGNEQFF

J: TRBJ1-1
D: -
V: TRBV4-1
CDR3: CASSHGEGVTEAFF

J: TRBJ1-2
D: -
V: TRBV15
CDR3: CATSSGSVSTGYTF

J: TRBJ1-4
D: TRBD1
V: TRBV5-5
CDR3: CASSGPQGEREKLFF

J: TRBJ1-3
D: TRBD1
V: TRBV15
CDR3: CATSKGGTGNTIYF

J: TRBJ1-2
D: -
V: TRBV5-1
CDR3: CASSLTANYGYTF

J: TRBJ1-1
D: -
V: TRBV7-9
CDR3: CASSSARNRNTEAFF

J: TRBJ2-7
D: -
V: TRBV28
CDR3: CASRAPGGDEQYF

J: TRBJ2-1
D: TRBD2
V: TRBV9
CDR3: CASSVDAGDSYNEQFF

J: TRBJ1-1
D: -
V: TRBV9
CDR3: CASSLQGGGNTEAFF

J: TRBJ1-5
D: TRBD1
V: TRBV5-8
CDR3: CASSHSGTGNLQHF

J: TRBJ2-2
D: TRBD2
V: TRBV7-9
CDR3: CASSHRVGGGKNAGELFF

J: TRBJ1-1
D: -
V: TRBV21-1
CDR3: CASSERTGDNKNTEAFF

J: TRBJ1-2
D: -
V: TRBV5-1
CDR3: CASSFGSTIGYTF

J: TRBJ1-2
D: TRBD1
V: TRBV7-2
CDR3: CASSLDRGQDGYTF

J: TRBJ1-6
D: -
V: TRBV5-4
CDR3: CASSLAGGKSSYNSPLHF

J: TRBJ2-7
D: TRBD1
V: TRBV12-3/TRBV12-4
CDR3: CASSYRGTYEQYF